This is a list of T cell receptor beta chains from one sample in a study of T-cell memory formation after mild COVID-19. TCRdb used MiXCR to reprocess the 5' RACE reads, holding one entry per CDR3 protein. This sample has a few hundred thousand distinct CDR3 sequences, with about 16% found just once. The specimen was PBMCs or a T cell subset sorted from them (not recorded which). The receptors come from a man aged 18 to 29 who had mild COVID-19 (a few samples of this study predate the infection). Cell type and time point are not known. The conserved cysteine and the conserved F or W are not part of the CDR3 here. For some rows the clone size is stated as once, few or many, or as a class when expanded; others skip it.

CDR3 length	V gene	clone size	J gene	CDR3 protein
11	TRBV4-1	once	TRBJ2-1	ASSRALYNEQF
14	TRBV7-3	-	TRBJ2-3	ASSQQGRPSTDTQY
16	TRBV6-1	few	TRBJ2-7	ASSEGRRTGYYNYEQY
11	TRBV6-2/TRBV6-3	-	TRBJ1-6	ASSQALESPLH
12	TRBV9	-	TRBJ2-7	ASSAGLEVDEQY
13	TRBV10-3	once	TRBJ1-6	AIREGGTGRSPLH
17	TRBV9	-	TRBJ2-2	ASSVGLAGGDANTGELF
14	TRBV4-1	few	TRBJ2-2	ASSPRDRGNTGELF
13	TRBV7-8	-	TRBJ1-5	ASSLRQGVGQPQH
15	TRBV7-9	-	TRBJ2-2	ASSPGTGRGTTGELF
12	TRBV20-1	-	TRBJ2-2	SAARASGPGELF
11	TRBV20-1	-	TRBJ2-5	SGEGGGGETQY
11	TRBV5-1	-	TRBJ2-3	ASSLYGADTQY
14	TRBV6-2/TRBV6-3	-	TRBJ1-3	ASSYSGRSSGNTIY
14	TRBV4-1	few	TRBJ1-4	ASSQGDRGEFEKLF
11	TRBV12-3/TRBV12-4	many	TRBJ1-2	ASSLRGNYGYT
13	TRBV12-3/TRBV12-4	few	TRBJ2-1	ASSRRDRGVHEQF
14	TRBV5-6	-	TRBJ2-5	ASSLETGGKGETQY
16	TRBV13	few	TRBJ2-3	ASSLGWSRLAGGDTQY
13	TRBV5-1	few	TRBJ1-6	ASSLDDPGNSPLH
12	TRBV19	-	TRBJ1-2	ASSTSPLDYGYT
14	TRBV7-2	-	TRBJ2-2	ASSTRQLGFAGELF
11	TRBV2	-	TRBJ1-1	AGRDRMNTEAF
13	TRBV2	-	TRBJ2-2	ASRGKITGHNPLF
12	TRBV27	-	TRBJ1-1	ASMPIQISEEAF
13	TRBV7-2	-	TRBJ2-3	ASSLLAPYGDTQY
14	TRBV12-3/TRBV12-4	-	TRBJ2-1	ASSKAGARAYNEQF
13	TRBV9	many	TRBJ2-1	ASSVVGGRGNEQF
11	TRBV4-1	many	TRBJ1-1	ASSPGVNTEAF
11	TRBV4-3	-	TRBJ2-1	ASSSDRHNEQF
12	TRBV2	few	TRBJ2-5	ASRASGGRETQY
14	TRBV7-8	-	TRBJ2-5	ASSRQIEPVFGTQY
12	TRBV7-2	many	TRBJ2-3	ASSRRGNTDTQY
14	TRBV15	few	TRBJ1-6	ATSANPGTGLSPLH
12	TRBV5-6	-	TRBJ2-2	ASSLFQGTGELF
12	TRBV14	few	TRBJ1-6	ASSQVTQGSPLH
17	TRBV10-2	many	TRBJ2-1	ASSELPPTARTQYNEQF
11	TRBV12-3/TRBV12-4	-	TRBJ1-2	ASSSGDNYGYT
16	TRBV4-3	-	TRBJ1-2	ASSQRSGTVQSPYGYT
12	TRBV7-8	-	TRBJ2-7	ASSLTGIGYEQY
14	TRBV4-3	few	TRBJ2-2	ASSQDGRGYTGELF